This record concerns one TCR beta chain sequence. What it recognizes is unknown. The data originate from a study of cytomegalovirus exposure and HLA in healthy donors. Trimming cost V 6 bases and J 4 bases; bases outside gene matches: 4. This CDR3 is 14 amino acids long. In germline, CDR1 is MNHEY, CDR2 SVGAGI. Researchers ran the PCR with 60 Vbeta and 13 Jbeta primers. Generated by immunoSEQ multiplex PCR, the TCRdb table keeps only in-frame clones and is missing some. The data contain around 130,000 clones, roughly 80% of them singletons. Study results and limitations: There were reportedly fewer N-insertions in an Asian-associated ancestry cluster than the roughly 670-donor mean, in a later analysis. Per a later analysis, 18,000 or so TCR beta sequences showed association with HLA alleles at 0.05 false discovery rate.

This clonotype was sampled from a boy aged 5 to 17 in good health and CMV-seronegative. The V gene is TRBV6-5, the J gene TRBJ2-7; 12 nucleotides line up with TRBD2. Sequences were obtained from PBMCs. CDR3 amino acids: CASRTSGRWYEQYF. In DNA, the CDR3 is TGTGCCAGCAGAACTAGCGGGAGGTGGTACGAGCAGTACTTC.